This T cell receptor beta chain is from a study of cytomegalovirus exposure and HLA in healthy donors. Primers: 60 Vbeta forward and 13 Jbeta reverse. Clones were read by immunoSEQ multiplex PCR, and TCRdb kept only the in-frame ones, dropping some. The data contain around 100,000 clones, 79% of them singletons. The CDR3 runs to 16 residues. Germline loops: CDR1 MDHEN, CDR2 SYDVKM. After removal of 3 bases from V and 1 base from J, the junction contained 7 bases not matched to a gene. The chain has TRBV28 and TRBJ2-7; 9 bases are a match to TRBD1. The sequence was collected from a woman under 30 in good health and CMV-seropositive. Material for sequencing was PBMCs. The CDR3 protein is CASSLPAGQGSYEQYF. For the CDR3, the DNA is TGTGCCAGCAGTTTGCCCGCGGGACAGGGATCCTACGAGCAGTACTTC.